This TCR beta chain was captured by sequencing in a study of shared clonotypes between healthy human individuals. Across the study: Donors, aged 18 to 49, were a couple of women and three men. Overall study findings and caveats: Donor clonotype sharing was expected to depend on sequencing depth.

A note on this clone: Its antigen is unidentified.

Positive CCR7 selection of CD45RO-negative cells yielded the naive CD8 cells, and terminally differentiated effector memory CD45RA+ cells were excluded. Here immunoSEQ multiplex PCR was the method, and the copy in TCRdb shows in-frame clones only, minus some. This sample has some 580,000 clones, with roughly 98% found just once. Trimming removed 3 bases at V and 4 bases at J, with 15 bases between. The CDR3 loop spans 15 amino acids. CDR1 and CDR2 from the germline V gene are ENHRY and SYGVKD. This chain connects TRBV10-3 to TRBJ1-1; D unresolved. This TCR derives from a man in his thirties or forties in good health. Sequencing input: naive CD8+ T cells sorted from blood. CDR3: CAISDIKGSVTEAFF. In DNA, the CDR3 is TGTGCCATCAGTGATATAAAGGGCTCCGTCACTGAAGCTTTCTTT.